Detailed here is one T cell receptor (beta chain). Antigen specificity is unknown. The CDR3 length is 14 residues. V gave up 0 bases and J gave up 7 bases, with 12 bases separating them. Germline values: CDR1 MNHEY, CDR2 SVGAGI. The data derive from a study of response to subunit inactivated influenza vaccine. TCRdb reanalysed the RT-PCR reads using MiXCR and keeps one entry per CDR3 protein. The table lists roughly 650,000 distinct CDR3 sequences, roughly 15% of them singletons. General study points: The authors offered the suggestion that each seasonal influenza vaccination recruits few new T cells.

The chain employs TRBV6-5 and TRBJ1-2; possible D gene TRBD1, 5 bases. This TCR was recovered from a man aged 45-65 years who received an inactivated influenza vaccine. The specimen was PBMCs from blood, collected 14 days before vaccination. The CDR3 sequence is CASSYSKGGGGYTF. In DNA, the CDR3 is TGTGCCAGCAGTTACTCGAAAGGCGGGGGTGGCTACACCTTC.